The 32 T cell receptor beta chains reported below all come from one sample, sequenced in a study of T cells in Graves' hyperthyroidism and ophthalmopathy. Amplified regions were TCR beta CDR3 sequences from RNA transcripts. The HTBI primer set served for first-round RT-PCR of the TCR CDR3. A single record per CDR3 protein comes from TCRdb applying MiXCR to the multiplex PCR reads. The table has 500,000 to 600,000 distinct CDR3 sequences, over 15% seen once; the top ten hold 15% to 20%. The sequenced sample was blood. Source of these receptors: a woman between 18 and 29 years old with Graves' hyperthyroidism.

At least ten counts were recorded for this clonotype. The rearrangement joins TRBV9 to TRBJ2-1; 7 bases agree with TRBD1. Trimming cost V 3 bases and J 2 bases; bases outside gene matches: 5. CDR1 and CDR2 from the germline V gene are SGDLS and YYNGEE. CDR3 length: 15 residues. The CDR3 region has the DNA TGTGCCAGCAGCGCCCACAGGGGCACCTACAATGAGCAGTTCTTC. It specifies CASSAHRGTYNEQFF.

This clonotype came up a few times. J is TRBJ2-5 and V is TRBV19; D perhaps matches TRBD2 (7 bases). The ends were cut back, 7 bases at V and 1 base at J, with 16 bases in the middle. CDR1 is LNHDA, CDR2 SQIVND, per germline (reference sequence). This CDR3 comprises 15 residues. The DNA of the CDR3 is TGTGCCAGTAAATCGTGGGGGGGCCCCCAAGAGACCCAGTACTTC. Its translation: CASKSWGGPQETQYF.

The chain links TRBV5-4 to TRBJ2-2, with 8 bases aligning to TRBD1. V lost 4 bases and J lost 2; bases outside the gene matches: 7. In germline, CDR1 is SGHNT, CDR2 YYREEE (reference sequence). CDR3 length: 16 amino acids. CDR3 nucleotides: TGTGCCAGCAGCACCCGGACAGGGTATAACACCGGGGAGCTGTTTTTT. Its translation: CASSTRTGYNTGELFF.

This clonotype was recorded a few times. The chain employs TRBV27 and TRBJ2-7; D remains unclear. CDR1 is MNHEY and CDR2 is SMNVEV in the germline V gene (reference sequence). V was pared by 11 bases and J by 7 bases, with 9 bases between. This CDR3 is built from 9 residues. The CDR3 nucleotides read TGTGCCGGCTCGTGGGAGCAGTACTTC. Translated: CAGSWEQYF.

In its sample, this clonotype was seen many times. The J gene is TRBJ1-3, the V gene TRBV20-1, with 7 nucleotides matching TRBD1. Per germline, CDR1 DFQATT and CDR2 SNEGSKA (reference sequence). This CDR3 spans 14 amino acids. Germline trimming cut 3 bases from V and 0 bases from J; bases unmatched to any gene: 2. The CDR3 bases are TGCAGTGCTAGTCAGGGGGGCTCTGGAAACACCATATATTTT. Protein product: CSASQGGSGNTIYF.

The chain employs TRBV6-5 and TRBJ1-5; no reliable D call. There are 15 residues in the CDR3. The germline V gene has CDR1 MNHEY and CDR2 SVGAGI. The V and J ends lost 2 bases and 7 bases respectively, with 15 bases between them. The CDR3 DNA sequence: TGTGCCAGCAGTTACGGGGATGGGGTATGGCAGCCCCAGCATTTT. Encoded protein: CASSYGDGVWQPQHF.

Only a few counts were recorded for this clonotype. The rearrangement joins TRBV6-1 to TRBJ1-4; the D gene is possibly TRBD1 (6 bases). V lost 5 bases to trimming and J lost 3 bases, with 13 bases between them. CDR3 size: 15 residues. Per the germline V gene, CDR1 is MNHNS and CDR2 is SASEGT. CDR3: CASSFSDRPNEKLFF. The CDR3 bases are TGTGCCAGCAGTTTCAGCGACAGGCCTAATGAAAAACTGTTTTTT.

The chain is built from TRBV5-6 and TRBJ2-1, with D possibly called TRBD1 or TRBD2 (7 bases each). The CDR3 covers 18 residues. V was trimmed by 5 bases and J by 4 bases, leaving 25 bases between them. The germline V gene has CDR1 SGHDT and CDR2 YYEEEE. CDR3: CASRAKYRGSGLYNEQFF. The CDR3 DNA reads TGTGCCAGCAGAGCAAAATACAGGGGATCGGGACTATACAATGAGCAGTTCTTC.

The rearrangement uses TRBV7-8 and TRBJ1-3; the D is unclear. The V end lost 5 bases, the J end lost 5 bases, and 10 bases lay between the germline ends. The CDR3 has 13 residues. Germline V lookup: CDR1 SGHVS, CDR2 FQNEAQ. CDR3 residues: CASSQALRNTIYF. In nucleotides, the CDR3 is TGTGCCAGCAGCCAGGCTCTCAGAAACACCATATATTTT.

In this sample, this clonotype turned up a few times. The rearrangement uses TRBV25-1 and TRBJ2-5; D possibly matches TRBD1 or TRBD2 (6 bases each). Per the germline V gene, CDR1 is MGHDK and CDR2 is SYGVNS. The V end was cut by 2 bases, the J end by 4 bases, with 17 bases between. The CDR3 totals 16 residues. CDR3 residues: CASSEGQRLGGETQYF. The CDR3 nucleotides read TGTGCCAGCAGTGAAGGACAGCGACTAGGCGGAGAGACCCAGTACTTC.

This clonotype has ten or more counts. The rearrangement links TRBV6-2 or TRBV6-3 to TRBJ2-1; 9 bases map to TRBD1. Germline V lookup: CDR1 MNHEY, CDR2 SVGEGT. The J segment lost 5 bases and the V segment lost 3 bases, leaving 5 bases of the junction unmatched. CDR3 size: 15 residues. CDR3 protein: CASSYSGQGNNEQFF. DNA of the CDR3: TGTGCCAGCAGTTATTCGGGACAGGGCAACAATGAGCAGTTCTTC.

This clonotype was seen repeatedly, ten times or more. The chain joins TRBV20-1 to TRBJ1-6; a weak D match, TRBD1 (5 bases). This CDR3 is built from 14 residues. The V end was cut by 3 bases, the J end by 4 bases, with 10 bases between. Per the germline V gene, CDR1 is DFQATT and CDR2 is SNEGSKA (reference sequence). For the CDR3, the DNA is TGCAGTGCTAGTAGGGGCGCATATAATTCACCCCTCCACTTT. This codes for CSASRGAYNSPLHF.

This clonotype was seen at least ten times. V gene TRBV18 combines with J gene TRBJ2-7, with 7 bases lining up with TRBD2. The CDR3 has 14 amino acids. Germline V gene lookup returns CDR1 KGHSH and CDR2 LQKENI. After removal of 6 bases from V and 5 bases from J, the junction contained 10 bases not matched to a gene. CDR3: CASSQLPGGHEQYF. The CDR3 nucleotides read TGTGCCAGCTCTCAACTGCCGGGGGGACACGAGCAGTACTTC.

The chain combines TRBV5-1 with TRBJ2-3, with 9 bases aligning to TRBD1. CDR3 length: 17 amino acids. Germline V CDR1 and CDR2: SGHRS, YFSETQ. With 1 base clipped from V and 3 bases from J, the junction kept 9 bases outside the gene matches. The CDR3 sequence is CASSLQMTGGGTDTQYF. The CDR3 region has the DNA TGCGCCAGCAGCTTGCAAATGACAGGGGGTGGGACAGATACGCAGTATTTT.

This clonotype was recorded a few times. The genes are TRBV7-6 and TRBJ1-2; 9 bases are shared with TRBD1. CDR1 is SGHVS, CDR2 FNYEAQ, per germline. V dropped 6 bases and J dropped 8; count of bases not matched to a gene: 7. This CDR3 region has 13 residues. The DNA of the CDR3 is TGTGCCAGCAGTTTTGGGACAGGGCGCGGCTACACCTTC. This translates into CASSFGTGRGYTF.

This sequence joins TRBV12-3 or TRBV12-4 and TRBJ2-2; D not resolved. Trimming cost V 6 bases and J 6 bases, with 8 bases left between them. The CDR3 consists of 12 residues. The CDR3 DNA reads TGTGCCAGCAGGGGGAATGCCGGGGAGCTGTTTTTT. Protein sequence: CASRGNAGELFF.

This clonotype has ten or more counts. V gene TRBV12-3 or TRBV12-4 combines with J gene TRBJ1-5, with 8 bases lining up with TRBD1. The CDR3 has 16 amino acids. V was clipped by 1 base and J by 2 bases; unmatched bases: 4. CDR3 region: CASSLGQGAGNQPQHF. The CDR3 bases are TGTGCCAGCAGTTTAGGCCAGGGGGCCGGCAATCAGCCCCAGCATTTT.

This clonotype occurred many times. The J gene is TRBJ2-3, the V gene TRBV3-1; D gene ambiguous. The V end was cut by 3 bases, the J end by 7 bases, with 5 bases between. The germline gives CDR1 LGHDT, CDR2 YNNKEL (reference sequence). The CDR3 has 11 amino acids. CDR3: CASSHVNTQYF. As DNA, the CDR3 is TGTGCCAGCAGCCACGTTAATACGCAGTATTTT.

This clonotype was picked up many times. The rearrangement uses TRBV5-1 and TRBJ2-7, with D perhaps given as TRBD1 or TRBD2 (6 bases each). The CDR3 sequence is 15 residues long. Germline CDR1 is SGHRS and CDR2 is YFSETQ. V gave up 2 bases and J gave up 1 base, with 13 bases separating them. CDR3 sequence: CASSLGGMKSYEQYF. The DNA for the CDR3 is TGCGCCAGCAGCTTAGGGGGGATGAAGTCCTACGAGCAGTACTTC.

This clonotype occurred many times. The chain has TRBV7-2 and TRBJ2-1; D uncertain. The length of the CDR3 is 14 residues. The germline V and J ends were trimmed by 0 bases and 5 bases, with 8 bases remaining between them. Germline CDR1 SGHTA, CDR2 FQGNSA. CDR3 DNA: TGTGCCAGCAGCTTAGCGCCGGCAGACAATGAGCAGTTCTTC. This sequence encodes CASSLAPADNEQFF. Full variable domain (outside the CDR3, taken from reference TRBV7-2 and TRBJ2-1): GAGVSQSPSNKVTEKGKDVELRCDPISGHTALYWYRQSLGQGLEFLIYFQGNSAPDKSGLPSDRFSAERTGGSVSTLTIQRTQQEDSAVYLCASSLAPADNEQFFGPGTRLTVL.

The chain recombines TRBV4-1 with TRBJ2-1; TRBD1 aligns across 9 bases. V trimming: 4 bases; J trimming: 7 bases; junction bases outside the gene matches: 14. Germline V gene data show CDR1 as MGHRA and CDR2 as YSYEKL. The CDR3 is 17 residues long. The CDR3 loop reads CASSRGAPGTGKNEQFF. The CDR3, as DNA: TGCGCCAGCAGCCGGGGGGCCCCCGGGACAGGGAAAAATGAGCAGTTCTTC.

The CDR3: CASSQVVPTGTRRDGYTF. The DNA for the CDR3 is TGTGCCAGCAGCCAAGTCGTCCCGACCGGGACCCGAAGGGATGGCTACACCTTC. This sequence joins TRBV3-1 and TRBJ1-2; perhaps TRBD1 as D (5 bases). V was cut by 1 base and J by 6 bases, with 24 bases left in between. CDR1 LGHDT and CDR2 YNNKEL come from the germline V gene (reference sequence). This CDR3 has 18 residues.

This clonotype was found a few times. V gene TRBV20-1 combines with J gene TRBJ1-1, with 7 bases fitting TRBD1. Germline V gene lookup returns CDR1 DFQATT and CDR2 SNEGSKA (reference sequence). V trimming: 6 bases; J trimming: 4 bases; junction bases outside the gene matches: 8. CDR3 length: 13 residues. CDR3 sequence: CSAHRGISTEAFF. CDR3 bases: TGCAGTGCGCACAGGGGTATTAGCACTGAAGCTTTCTTT.

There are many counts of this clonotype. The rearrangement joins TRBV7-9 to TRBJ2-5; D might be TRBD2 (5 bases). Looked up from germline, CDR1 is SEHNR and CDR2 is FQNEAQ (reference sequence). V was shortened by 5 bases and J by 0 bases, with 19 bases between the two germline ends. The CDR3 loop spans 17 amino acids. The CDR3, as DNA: TGTGCCAGCAGCAGTGCATTGCGGGTGAAGTACCAAGAGACCCAGTACTTC. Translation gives CASSSALRVKYQETQYF.

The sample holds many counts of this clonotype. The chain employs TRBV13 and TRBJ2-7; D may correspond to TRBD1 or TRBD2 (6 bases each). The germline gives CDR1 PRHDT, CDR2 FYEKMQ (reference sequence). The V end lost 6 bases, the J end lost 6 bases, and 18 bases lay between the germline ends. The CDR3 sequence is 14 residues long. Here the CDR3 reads CASRPIGGGLEQYF. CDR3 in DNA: TGTGCCAGCAGACCCATTGGAGGGGGGCTCGAGCAGTACTTC.

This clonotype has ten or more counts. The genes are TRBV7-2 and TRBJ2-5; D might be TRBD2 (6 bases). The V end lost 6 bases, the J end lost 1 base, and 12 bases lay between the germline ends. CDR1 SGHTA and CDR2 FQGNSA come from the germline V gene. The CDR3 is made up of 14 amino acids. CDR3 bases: TGTGCCAGCAGACGTGCGGGGTCCCAAGAGACCCAGTACTTC. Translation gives CASRRAGSQETQYF. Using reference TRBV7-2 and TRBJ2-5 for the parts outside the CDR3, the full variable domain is GAGVSQSPSNKVTEKGKDVELRCDPISGHTALYWYRQSLGQGLEFLIYFQGNSAPDKSGLPSDRFSAERTGGSVSTLTIQRTQQEDSAVYLCASRRAGSQETQYFGPGTRLLVL.

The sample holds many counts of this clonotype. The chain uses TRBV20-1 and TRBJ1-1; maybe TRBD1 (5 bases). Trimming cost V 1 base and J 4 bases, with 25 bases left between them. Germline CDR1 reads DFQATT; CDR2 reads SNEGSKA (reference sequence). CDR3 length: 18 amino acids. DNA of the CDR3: TGCAGTGCTAGAGCCGACTGGACCGGGGGATTATTCGGCACTGAAGCTTTCTTT. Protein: CSARADWTGGLFGTEAFF.

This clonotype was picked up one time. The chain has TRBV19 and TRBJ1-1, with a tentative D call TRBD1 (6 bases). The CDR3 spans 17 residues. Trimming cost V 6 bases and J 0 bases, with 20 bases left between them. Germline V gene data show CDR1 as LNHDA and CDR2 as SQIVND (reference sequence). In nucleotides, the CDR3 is TGTGCCAGTAGCCCAGGCGGGGGCCGGGGGGTGAACACTGAAGCTTTCTTT. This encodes CASSPGGGRGVNTEAFF.

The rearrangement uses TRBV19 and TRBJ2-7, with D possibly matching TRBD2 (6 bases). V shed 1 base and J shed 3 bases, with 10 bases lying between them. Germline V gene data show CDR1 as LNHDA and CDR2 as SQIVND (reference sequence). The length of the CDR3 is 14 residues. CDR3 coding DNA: TGTGCCAGTAGTATAGTCGGGGGTGGCTACGAGCAGTACTTC. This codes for CASSIVGGGYEQYF.

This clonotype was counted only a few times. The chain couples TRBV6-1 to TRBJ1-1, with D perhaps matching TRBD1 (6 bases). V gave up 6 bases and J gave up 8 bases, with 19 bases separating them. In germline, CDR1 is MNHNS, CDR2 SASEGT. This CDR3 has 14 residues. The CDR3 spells CASSSRFSQGEAFF. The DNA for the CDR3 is TGTGCCAGCAGCTCACGCTTCAGCCAGGGGGAAGCTTTCTTT.

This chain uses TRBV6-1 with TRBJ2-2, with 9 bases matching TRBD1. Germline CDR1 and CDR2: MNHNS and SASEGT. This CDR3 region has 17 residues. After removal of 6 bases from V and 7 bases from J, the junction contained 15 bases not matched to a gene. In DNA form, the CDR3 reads TGTGCCAGCAGGAATAACATTAACAGGGGGCTCGGCGGGGAGCTGTTTTTT. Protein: CASRNNINRGLGGELFF.

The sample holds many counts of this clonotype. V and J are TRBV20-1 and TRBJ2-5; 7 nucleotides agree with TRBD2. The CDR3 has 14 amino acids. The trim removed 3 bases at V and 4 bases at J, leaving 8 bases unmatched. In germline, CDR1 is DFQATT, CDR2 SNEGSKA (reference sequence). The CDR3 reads CSARMGGVRETQYF. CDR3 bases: TGCAGTGCTAGGATGGGAGGGGTTAGAGAGACCCAGTACTTC.